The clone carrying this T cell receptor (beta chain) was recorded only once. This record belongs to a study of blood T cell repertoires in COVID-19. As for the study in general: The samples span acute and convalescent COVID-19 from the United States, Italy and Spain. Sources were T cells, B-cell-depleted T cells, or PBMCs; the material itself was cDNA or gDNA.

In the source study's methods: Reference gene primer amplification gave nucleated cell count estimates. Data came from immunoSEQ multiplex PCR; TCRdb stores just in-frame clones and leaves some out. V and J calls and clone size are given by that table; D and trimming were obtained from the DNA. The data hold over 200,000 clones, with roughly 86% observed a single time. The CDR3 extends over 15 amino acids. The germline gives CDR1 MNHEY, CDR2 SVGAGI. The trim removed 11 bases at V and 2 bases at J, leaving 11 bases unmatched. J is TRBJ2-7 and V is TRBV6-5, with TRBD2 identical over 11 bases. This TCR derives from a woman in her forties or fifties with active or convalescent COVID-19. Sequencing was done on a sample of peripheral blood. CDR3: CASRPGLAVTYEQYF. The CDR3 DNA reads TGTGCCTCGAGACCGGGACTAGCGGTGACCTACGAGCAGTACTTC.